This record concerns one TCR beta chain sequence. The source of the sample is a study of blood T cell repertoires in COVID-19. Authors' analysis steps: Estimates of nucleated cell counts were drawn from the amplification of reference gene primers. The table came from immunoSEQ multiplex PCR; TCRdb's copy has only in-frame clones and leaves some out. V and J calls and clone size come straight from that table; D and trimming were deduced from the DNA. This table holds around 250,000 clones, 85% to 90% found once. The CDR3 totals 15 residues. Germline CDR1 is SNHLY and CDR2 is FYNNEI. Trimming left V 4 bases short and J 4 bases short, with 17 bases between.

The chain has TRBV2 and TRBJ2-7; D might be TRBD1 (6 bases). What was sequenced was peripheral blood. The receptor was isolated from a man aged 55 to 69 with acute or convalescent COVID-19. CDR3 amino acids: CASSVWAGVGYEQYF. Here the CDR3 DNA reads TGTGCCAGCAGTGTATGGGCAGGGGTAGGGTACGAGCAGTACTTC.